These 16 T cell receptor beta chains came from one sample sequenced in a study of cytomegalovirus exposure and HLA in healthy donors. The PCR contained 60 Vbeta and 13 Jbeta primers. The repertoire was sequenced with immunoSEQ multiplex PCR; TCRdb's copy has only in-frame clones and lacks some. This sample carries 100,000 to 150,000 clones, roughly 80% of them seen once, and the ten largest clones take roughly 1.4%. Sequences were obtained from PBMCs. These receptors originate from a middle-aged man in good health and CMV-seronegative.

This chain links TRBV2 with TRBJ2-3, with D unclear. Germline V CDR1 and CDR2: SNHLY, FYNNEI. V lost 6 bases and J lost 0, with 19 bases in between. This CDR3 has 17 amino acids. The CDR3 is CASSSQSWARSTDTQYF. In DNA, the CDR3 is TGTGCCAGCAGCTCTCAATCGTGGGCCAGAAGCACAGATACGCAGTATTTT.

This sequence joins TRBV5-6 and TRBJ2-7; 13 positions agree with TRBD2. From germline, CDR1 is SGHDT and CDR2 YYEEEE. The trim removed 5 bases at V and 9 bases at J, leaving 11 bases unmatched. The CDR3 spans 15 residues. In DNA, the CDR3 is TGTGCCAGCAGTGTGGAAAGACTAGCGGGAGGAGGGCAGTACTTC. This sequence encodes CASSVERLAGGGQYF.

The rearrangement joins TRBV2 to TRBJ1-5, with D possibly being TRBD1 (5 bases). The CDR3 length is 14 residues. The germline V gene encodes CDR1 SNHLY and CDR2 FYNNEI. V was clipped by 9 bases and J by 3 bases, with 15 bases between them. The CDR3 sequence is CASRTPTPNQPQHF. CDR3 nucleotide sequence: TGTGCCAGTAGGACACCGACGCCCAATCAGCCCCAGCATTTT. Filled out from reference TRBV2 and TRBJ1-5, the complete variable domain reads EPEVTQTPSHQVTQMGQEVILRCVPISNHLYFYWYRQILGQKVEFLVSFYNNEISEKSEIFDDQFSVERPDGSNFTLKIRSTKLEDSAMYFCASRTPTPNQPQHFGDGTRLSIL.

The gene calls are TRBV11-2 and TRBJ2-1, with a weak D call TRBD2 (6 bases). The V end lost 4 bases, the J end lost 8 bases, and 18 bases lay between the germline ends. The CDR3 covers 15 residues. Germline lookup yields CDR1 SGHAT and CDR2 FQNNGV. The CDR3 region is CASSWPGLPPHEQFF. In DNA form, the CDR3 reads TGTGCCAGCAGCTGGCCGGGACTCCCCCCCCATGAGCAGTTCTTC.

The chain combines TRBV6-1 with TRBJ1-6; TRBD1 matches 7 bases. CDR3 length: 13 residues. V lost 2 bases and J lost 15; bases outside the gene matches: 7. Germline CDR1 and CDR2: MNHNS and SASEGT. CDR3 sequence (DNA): TGTGCCAGCAGTGAACACAGGGGTATTTTCCTCCACTTT. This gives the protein CASSEHRGIFLHF.

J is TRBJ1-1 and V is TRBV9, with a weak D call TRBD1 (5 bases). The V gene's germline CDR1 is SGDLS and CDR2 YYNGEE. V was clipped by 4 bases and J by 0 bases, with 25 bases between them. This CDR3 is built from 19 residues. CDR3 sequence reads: CASSSGDRRRGGMNTEAFF. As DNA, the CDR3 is TGTGCCAGCAGCTCTGGGGACCGCCGTCGGGGGGGAATGAACACTGAAGCTTTCTTT.

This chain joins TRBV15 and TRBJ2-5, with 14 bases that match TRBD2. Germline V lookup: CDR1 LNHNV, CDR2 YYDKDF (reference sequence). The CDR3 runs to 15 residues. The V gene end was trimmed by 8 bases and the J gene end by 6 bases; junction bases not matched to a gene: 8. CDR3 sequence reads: CATQQTSGRDQTQYF. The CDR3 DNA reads TGTGCCACCCAACAGACTAGCGGGAGGGACCAGACCCAGTACTTC.

The CDR3 reads CASSLAGTSGDTQYF. The CDR3 bases are TGCGCCAGCAGCTTGGCTGGGACTAGCGGAGATACGCAGTATTTT. The rearrangement uses TRBV5-1 and TRBJ2-3; 11 bases match TRBD2. Trimming took 0 bases from V and 5 from J; bases not matched to a gene: 2. CDR1 SGHRS and CDR2 YFSETQ come from the germline V gene. This CDR3 is 15 amino acids long.

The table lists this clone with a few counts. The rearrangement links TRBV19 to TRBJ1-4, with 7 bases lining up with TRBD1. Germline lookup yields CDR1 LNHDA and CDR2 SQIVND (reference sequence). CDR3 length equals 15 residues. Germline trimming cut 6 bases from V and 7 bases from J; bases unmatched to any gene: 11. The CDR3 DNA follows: TGTGCCAGTAGGATAACAGGGGAAAGAGGTGAAAAACTGTTTTTT. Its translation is CASRITGERGEKLFF. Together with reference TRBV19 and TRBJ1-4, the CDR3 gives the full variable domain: DGGITQSPKYLFRKEGQNVTLSCEQNLNHDAMYWYRQDPGQGLRLIYYSQIVNDFQKGDIAEGYSVSREKKESFPLTVTSAQKNPTAFYLCASRITGERGEKLFFGSGTQLSVL.

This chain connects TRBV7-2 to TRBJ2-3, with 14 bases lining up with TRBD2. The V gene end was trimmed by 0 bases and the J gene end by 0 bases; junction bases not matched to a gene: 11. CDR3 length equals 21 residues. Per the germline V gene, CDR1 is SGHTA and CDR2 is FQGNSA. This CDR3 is CASSLASMAGLAGASTDTQYF. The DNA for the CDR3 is TGTGCCAGCAGCTTAGCTTCCATGGCGGGACTAGCGGGGGCTAGCACAGATACGCAGTATTTT.

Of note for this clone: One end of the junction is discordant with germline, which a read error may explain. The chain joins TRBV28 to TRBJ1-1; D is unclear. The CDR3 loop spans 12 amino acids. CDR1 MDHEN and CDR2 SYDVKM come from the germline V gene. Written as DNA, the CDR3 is TGTGTCAGCACAAGTAGACTAACCAAAGCTTTCTTT. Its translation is CVSTSRLTKAFF.

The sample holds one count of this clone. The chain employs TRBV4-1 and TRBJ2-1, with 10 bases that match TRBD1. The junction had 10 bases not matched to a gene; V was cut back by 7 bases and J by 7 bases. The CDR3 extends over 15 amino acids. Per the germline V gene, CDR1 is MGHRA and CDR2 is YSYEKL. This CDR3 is CASMPLDRGRNEQFF. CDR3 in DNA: TGCGCCAGCATGCCGCTGGACAGGGGGAGGAATGAGCAGTTCTTC.

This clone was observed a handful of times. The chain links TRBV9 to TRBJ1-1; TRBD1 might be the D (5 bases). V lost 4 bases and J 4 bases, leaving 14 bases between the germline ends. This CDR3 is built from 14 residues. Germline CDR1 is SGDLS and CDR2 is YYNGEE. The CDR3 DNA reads TGTGCCAGCAGCCCCGCGAGGAGGGGCACTGAAGCTTTCTTT. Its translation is CASSPARRGTEAFF. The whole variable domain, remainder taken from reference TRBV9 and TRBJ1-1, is DSGVTQTPKHLITATGQRVTLRCSPRSGDLSVYWYQQSLDQGLQFLIQYYNGEERAKGNILERFSAQQFPDLHSELNLSSLELGDSALYFCASSPARRGTEAFFGQGTRLTVV.

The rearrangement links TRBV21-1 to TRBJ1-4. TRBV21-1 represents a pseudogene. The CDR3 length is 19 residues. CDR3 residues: CASSKLKVASPWTNEKLFF. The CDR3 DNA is TGTGCCAGCAGCAAATTAAAGGTAGCCTCCCCTTGGACTAATGAAAAACTGTTTTTT.

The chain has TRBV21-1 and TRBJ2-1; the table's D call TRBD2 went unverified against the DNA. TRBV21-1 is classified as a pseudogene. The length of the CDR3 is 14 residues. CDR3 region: CATPSCSGRARQFF. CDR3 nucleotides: TGTGCCACCCCCTCGTGTAGCGGGAGGGCCAGGCAGTTCTTC.

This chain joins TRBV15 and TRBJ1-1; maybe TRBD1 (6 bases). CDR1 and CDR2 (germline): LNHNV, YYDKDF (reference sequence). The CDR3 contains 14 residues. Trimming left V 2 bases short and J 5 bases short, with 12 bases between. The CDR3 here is CATSRTGPGTEAFF. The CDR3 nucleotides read TGTGCCACCAGCAGAACAGGGCCGGGGACTGAAGCTTTCTTT.